Described below is a single TCR beta chain sequence and its context. Its recognized antigen is unknown. No base quality values were provided; no much bigger clone lies one nucleotide off. The sequencing machine was an Illumina HiSeq 2500. Quantitative 5'-RACE with molecular barcodes was the method used to prepare the TCR beta libraries. As for the authors' bioinformatics: Disease-linked TCR variants were identified with a new computational method built on a probabilistic model of VDJ rearrangement. The raw public reads went through TCRdb reprocessing: fastp at Q25, MiXCR clone calling, in-frame beta chains kept. Records with the same CDR3 protein are collapsed into one entry carrying the most frequent genes and DNA. TCRdb assigned the V and J calls; the authors' analysis was not used. The sample records 100,000 to 150,000 distinct CDR3 sequences, 15% to 20% of which are singletons. The ten largest clones take up 33% of the sample.

Inclusive of the bounding cysteine and phenylalanine, the CDR3 is 13 residues long. The entry retains the CDR3 DNA only, 39 bases that are in frame from base 1. According to the germline V gene (reference sequence), CDR1 reads LNHNV and CDR2 reads YYDKDF. The V end loses 0 bases and the J end loses 4 bases, and a stretch of 7 bases separates them. The data belong to a study of CD8 T cells in ankylosing spondylitis (dated by TCRdb to about 2017). For context, the study as a whole: To find TCR variants linked to disease, the study profiled T cell receptor beta repertoires in ankylosing spondylitis patients and healthy donors. The whole study cohort included some 100 healthy donors and 25 ankylosing spondylitis patients. Samples of peripheral blood were taken, and for ankylosing spondylitis patients, synovial fluid was collected as well.

The full study reports these points: The disease-linked clones were reported as significantly enriched in matched synovial fluid samples from ankylosing spondylitis patients. The disease-linked clones showed a CD8+ phenotype and occurred at relatively low frequencies in peripheral blood. Some TCR beta motif variants had previously been reported in synovial fluid and blood of reactive arthritis patients, which suggested common disease-initiation mechanisms. A TCR beta motif made up of several highly homologous amino acid variants appeared to be characteristic of blood from ankylosing spondylitis patients.

The sample consisted of blood, either unsorted or a sorted T cell fraction (not recorded which). The rearrangement joined TRBV15 to TRBJ2-7; confidence is insufficient to name the D gene. This receptor was identified in a male donor with ankylosing spondylitis. CDR3 loop: CATSREVHYEQYF. The nucleotides are TGTGCCACCAGCAGAGAGGTACATTACGAGCAGTACTTC.